This passage covers 12 T cell receptor beta chains from one sample sequenced in a study of T cell changes during pregnancy in multiple sclerosis. Here immunoSEQ multiplex PCR was the method, and the copy in TCRdb shows in-frame clones only, minus some. The data show roughly 49,000 clones, with just over 90% seen just once and roughly 4.3% held by the top ten. The input for sequencing was CD8+ T cells from peripheral blood mononuclear cells, taken after pregnancy. Source of these receptors: a female donor with multiple sclerosis, enrolled in a pregnancy study.

This chain uses TRBV10-2 with TRBJ2-3, with a tentative D call TRBD1 (5 bases). CDR3 length equals 13 residues. The ends were cut back, 2 bases at V and 5 bases at J, with 8 bases in the middle. The germline V gene encodes CDR1 WSHSY and CDR2 SAAADI. CDR3 amino acids: CASSEGAGDTQYF. CDR3 nucleotide sequence: TGCGCCAGCAGTGAGGGGGCCGGAGATACGCAGTATTTT.

The chain joins TRBV29-1 to TRBJ2-1; D gene unclear. Germline loops: CDR1 SQVTM, CDR2 ANQGSEA. This CDR3 has 11 amino acids. V lost 7 bases and J lost 16, with 20 bases in between. CDR3 loop: CSAPRGGTFFF. CDR3 sequence (DNA): TGCAGCGCCCCCCGAGGTGGAACCTTTTTCTTC.

The chain is built from TRBV7-3 and TRBJ2-1, with D possibly TRBD1 on 6 matching bases. V lost 5 bases to trimming and J lost 7 bases, with 12 bases between them. Germline CDR1 reads SGHTA; CDR2 reads FQGTGA. The CDR3 contains 13 residues. In nucleotides, the CDR3 is TGTGCCAGCAGCGTTATCGGGACAAATGAGCAGTTCTTC. Translating gives CASSVIGTNEQFF.

The rearrangement uses TRBV2 and TRBJ2-1; D not certain. The CDR3 consists of 15 residues. V was trimmed by 6 bases and J by 3 bases, leaving 15 bases between them. Germline assignment: CDR1 SNHLY and CDR2 FYNNEI. The CDR3 coding sequence is TGTGCCAGCAGAGGCGACACTGTGATCTACAATGAGCAGTTCTTC. Translating it yields CASRGDTVIYNEQFF.

V gene TRBV2 combines with J gene TRBJ2-4; the match to TRBD2 covers 10 bases. Trimming removed 0 bases from V and 8 bases from J; junction bases left unmatched: 10. CDR3 size: 17 residues. CDR1 is SNHLY and CDR2 is FYNNEI in the germline V gene. CDR3 sequence reads: CASSEAPLAGERDIQYF. CDR3 DNA: TGTGCCAGCAGTGAAGCGCCCCTAGCGGGAGAGCGGGACATTCAGTACTTC.

This chain links TRBV2 with TRBJ2-7; 7 bases agree with TRBD2. V shed 1 base and J 5 bases; nucleotides not matched to a gene: 14. The CDR3 has 17 amino acids. The germline gives CDR1 SNHLY, CDR2 FYNNEI. The CDR3 region is CASSEGLWREIRHEQYF. CDR3 sequence (DNA): TGTGCCAGCAGTGAAGGCCTTTGGCGGGAGATTCGTCACGAGCAGTACTTC.

The chain is built from TRBV5-6 and TRBJ2-7; D possibly corresponds to TRBD2 (7 bases). Germline lookup yields CDR1 SGHDT and CDR2 YYEEEE. Trimming stripped 1 base from V and 3 bases from J, with 14 bases between. The CDR3 covers 15 residues. CDR3 bases: TGTGCCAGCAGCTTGTGGGGGGGGGCGTTCTACGAGCAGTACTTC. Translating gives CASSLWGGAFYEQYF.

Only one count was recorded for this clone. The V and J genes are TRBV9 and TRBJ1-1; 8 positions match TRBD1. The CDR3 runs 15 residues. Unmatched junction bases numbered 5, after V lost 3 bases and J lost 1 base. The germline CDR1 and CDR2 sequences are SGDLS and YYNGEE. This chain's CDR3 is CASSATGTGNTEAFF. CDR3 sequence (DNA): TGTGCCAGCAGCGCCACCGGGACAGGGAACACTGAAGCTTTCTTT.

The chain uses TRBV6-1 and TRBJ1-1; a weak D match, TRBD1 (6 bases). Trimming shortened V by 1 base and J by 7 bases, and 13 bases separated the two germline ends. This CDR3 contains 14 residues. Germline V gene sequence: CDR1 MNHNS, CDR2 SASEGT. Here the CDR3 reads CASSEEGGGSEAFF. The CDR3 bases are TGTGCCAGCAGTGAAGAAGGGGGGGGAAGTGAAGCTTTCTTT.

V is TRBV5-8 and J is TRBJ2-5; perhaps TRBD1 as D (6 bases). Germline values: CDR1 SGHTS, CDR2 YDEGEE. The length of the CDR3 is 12 residues. The ends were cut back, 5 bases at V and 7 bases at J, with 12 bases in the middle. The CDR3 here is CASSRPRGTQYF. CDR3 coding DNA: TGTGCCAGCAGTCGTCCCAGGGGGACCCAGTACTTC.

As to this clone: Its ends do not fully match the called genes, so a read error is possible. The chain employs TRBV5-4 and TRBJ2-7; D gene ambiguous. The CDR3 contains 13 residues. Germline V gives CDR1 SGHNT, CDR2 YYREEE (reference sequence). CDR3 protein: CASSVGPTYERYF. CDR3 coding DNA: TGTGCCAGCAGCGTGGGCCCCACCTACGAGCGGTACTTC. Complete variable domain (other parts from reference TRBV5-4 and TRBJ2-7): ETGVTQSPTHLIKTRGQQVTLRCSSQSGHNTVSWYQQALGQGPQFIFQYYREEENGRGNFPPRFSGLQFPNYSSELNVNALELDDSALYLCASSVGPTYERYFGPGTRLTVT.

The chain carries TRBV9 and TRBJ2-5; 8 nucleotides agree with TRBD2. V gave up 0 bases and J gave up 11 bases; unmatched junction bases: 12. Germline CDR1 and CDR2: SGDLS and YYNGEE. This CDR3 has 15 residues. The CDR3 sequence is CASSVATGGREEQYF. The CDR3 nucleotides are TGTGCCAGCAGCGTAGCTACGGGGGGGAGGGAGGAGCAGTACTTC.